Below are 30 T cell receptor beta chains sequenced from a single sample in a study of shared clonotypes between healthy human individuals. In the naive CD8 group, cells lacked CD45RO and were positively selected for CCR7, so terminally differentiated effector memory CD45RA+ cells were left out. Method: immunoSEQ multiplex PCR; TCRdb's copy keeps in-frame clones and lacks some. The sample contains some 2,000,000 clones, just under 95% of which appear only once. The sequencing input was naive CD8+ T cells sorted from blood. The receptors were sampled from a young man in good health.

The chain couples TRBV6-1 to TRBJ2-2; 8 bases agree with TRBD2. The CDR3 runs 17 residues. Germline CDR1 reads MNHNS; CDR2 reads SASEGT. Trimming took 4 bases from V and 6 from J; bases not matched to a gene: 13. In DNA form, the CDR3 reads TGTGCCAGCAGTGGGTTCCAAGCGGGAGCCCCCGCCGGGGAGCTGTTTTTT. Its protein product is CASSGFQAGAPAGELFF.

This sequence joins TRBV6-6 and TRBJ1-5, with D perhaps TRBD1 (5 bases). The CDR3 runs 16 residues. In germline, CDR1 is MNHNY, CDR2 SVGAGI (reference sequence). The V and J ends lost 0 bases and 6 bases respectively, with 15 bases between them. The CDR3 coding sequence is TGTGCCAGCAGTTACTCGATGGCAGGGTCGGGTCAGCCCCAGCATTTT. It translates to CASSYSMAGSGQPQHF.

The chain has TRBV18 and TRBJ1-5; 7 nucleotides line up with TRBD1. CDR3 length equals 15 residues. Looked up from germline, CDR1 is KGHSH and CDR2 is LQKENI. V was pared by 5 bases and J by 5 bases, with 9 bases of the junction left unmatched. DNA for the CDR3: TGTGCCAGCTCAGTCACAGGGGCGGGGGATCAGCCCCAGCATTTT. It is translated as CASSVTGAGDQPQHF.

The V call is TRBV5-1, the J call TRBJ2-7, with D perhaps TRBD1 (6 bases). This CDR3 is 13 amino acids long. CDR1 is SGHRS and CDR2 is YFSETQ in the germline V gene. The V end was cut by 8 bases, the J end by 4 bases, with 16 bases between. The chain's CDR3 is CASKEGGDYEQYF. CDR3 nucleotides: TGCGCCAGTAAGGAAGGGGGTGATTACGAGCAGTACTTC.

The chain is built from TRBV7-9 and TRBJ2-7; D not certain. The germline gives CDR1 SEHNR, CDR2 FQNEAQ (reference sequence). The CDR3 consists of 13 residues. V dropped 1 base and J dropped 3 bases, with 7 bases sitting between them. The CDR3 nucleotides read TGTGCCAGCAGCTTAGAGTCCAACTACGAGCAGTACTTC. Translating gives CASSLESNYEQYF.

The chain carries TRBV5-1 and TRBJ2-3, with a possible D match to TRBD2 (6 bases). Germline V lookup: CDR1 SGHRS, CDR2 YFSETQ. The V gene lost 0 bases and the J gene lost 5 bases, with 13 bases spanning the gap. The CDR3 is made up of 15 amino acids. The CDR3 DNA is TGCGCCAGCAGCTTGGAGGGCGGGGTGGGAGATACGCAGTATTTT. Encoded protein: CASSLEGGVGDTQYF. Full variable domain (outside the CDR3, taken from reference TRBV5-1 and TRBJ2-3): KAGVTQTPRYLIKTRGQQVTLSCSPISGHRSVSWYQQTPGQGLQFLFEYFSETQRNKGNFPGRFSGRQFSNSRSEMNVSTLELGDSALYLCASSLEGGVGDTQYFGPGTRLTVL.

The gene calls are TRBV9 and TRBJ2-1, with 13 bases identical to TRBD2. V shed 6 bases, J shed 8 bases, and the junction held 8 bases outside the gene matches. The CDR3 covers 15 residues. Germline CDR1 SGDLS, CDR2 YYNGEE. The CDR3 spells CASTTGLAGLDEQFF. CDR3 nucleotides: TGTGCCAGCACCACGGGACTAGCGGGATTGGATGAGCAGTTCTTC.

The chain is built from TRBV10-3 and TRBJ2-7; TRBD2 is a possible D gene (5 bases). The CDR3 has 14 amino acids. Germline CDR1 reads ENHRY; CDR2 reads SYGVKD. The V gene lost 0 bases and the J gene lost 1 base, with 7 bases spanning the gap. The CDR3 DNA reads TGTGCCATCAGTGAGTCGACTACTTCCTACGAGCAGTACTTC. As protein: CAISESTTSYEQYF.

The V gene is TRBV29-1, the J gene TRBJ2-5; D gene unclear. The length of the CDR3 is 11 residues. V was pared by 4 bases and J by 2 bases, with 5 bases between. Germline-derived CDR1 and CDR2 are SQVTM and ANQGSEA. In DNA, the CDR3 is TGCAGCGTTGGTAGACAAGAGACCCAGTACTTC. Encoded protein: CSVGRQETQYF.

The sample holds one count of this clone. The chain couples TRBV7-8 to TRBJ2-3; 9 bases map to TRBD2. CDR3 length: 16 residues. Germline V gene lookup returns CDR1 SGHVS and CDR2 FQNEAQ. J gave up 4 bases and V 3 bases, and 8 bases lay outside the gene matches. The CDR3 reads CASSLTYSGSADTQYF. The DNA for the CDR3 is TGTGCCAGCAGCTTGACCTATAGCGGGAGCGCAGATACGCAGTATTTT.

The rearrangement links TRBV20-1 to TRBJ2-5, with a tentative D call TRBD1 (5 bases). The length of the CDR3 is 11 residues. Trimming cost V 8 bases and J 2 bases, with 9 bases left between them. Germline CDR1 is DFQATT and CDR2 is SNEGSKA (reference sequence). CDR3 residues: CSRGSQETQYF. The CDR3 region has the DNA TGCAGTAGGGGCAGTCAAGAGACCCAGTACTTC.

This chain connects TRBV5-6 to TRBJ2-2; D gene uncertain. CDR3 length: 14 amino acids. The V gene lost 0 bases and the J gene lost 4 bases, with 7 bases spanning the gap. CDR1 is SGHDT, CDR2 YYEEEE, per germline. The CDR3 DNA sequence: TGTGCCAGCAGCTTGGTTAGAGGCACCGGGGAGCTGTTTTTT. Translation gives CASSLVRGTGELFF.

The chain joins TRBV5-1 to TRBJ1-1; D is possibly TRBD1 (5 bases). Germline V CDR1 and CDR2: SGHRS, YFSETQ. There are 15 residues in the CDR3. The V and J ends lost 1 base and 1 base respectively, with 11 bases between them. The CDR3 nucleotides are TGCGCCAGCAGCTTGTGGGACGGGGAGAACACTGAAGCTTTCTTT. It specifies CASSLWDGENTEAFF. The full variable domain, rest sourced from reference TRBV5-1 and TRBJ1-1, is KAGVTQTPRYLIKTRGQQVTLSCSPISGHRSVSWYQQTPGQGLQFLFEYFSETQRNKGNFPGRFSGRQFSNSRSEMNVSTLELGDSALYLCASSLWDGENTEAFFGQGTRLTVV.

The V call is TRBV28, the J call TRBJ2-7; tentative D call: TRBD2 (7 bases). The CDR3 runs to 14 residues. V lost 2 bases, J lost 5 bases, and 13 bases lay in between. CDR1 MDHEN and CDR2 SYDVKM come from the germline V gene. The CDR3 sequence: CASSLRGAADEQYF. Written as DNA, the CDR3 is TGTGCCAGCAGTTTACGGGGGGCCGCGGACGAGCAGTACTTC.

The rearrangement links TRBV6-1 to TRBJ1-1; tentatively, D is TRBD1 (5 bases). Germline V gene lookup returns CDR1 MNHNS and CDR2 SASEGT. V lost 0 bases and J lost 0, with 11 bases in between. The CDR3 length is 16 residues. In DNA, the CDR3 is TGTGCCAGCAGTGAAGCGCGGGACGTCATGAACACTGAAGCTTTCTTT. As protein: CASSEARDVMNTEAFF.

This clone appeared a few times. The same CDR3 also results from other DNA sequences found in this sample. The CDR3 coding sequence is TGTGCCAGTAGTATCGATGGTTACAGCAATCAGCCCCAGCATTTT. This codes for CASSIDGYSNQPQHF. The rearrangement joins TRBV19 to TRBJ1-5; no definite D call. The V gene's germline CDR1 is LNHDA and CDR2 SQIVND (reference sequence). This CDR3 is built from 15 residues. Trimming took 3 bases from V and 1 from J, leaving 10 bases between them. Supplemented by reference TRBV19 and TRBJ1-5, the full variable domain reads DGGITQSPKYLFRKEGQNVTLSCEQNLNHDAMYWYRQDPGQGLRLIYYSQIVNDFQKGDIAEGYSVSREKKESFPLTVTSAQKNPTAFYLCASSIDGYSNQPQHFGDGTRLSIL.

This chain links TRBV7-9 with TRBJ1-3, with TRBD1 identical over 7 bases. J gave up 3 bases and V 8 bases, and 1 base lay outside the gene matches. The CDR3 extends over 12 amino acids. Germline loops: CDR1 SEHNR, CDR2 FQNEAQ (reference sequence). The CDR3 sequence: CASDRVGNTIYF. The CDR3 DNA reads as TGTGCCAGCGACAGGGTTGGAAACACCATATATTTT. Full variable domain (outside the CDR3, taken from reference TRBV7-9 and TRBJ1-3): DTGVSQNPRHKITKRGQNVTFRCDPISEHNRLYWYRQTLGQGPEFLTYFQNEAQLEKSRLLSDRFSAERPKGSFSTLEIQRTEQGDSAMYLCASDRVGNTIYFGEGSWLTVV.

This clone has just one count. Other DNA variants within this sample encode the same CDR3. The rearrangement joins TRBV19 to TRBJ2-7; no firm D call. Germline CDR1 reads LNHDA; CDR2 reads SQIVND (reference sequence). The CDR3 is made up of 14 amino acids. Trimming pared 1 base from V and 1 base from J, leaving 8 bases between. The CDR3: CASSIGDGSYEQYF. The CDR3 DNA sequence: TGTGCCAGTAGTATAGGCGACGGATCCTACGAGCAGTACTTC.

The chain has TRBV7-9 and TRBJ1-5, with 7 bases matching TRBD1. The CDR3 is 15 amino acids. Germline V gene data show CDR1 as SEHNR and CDR2 as FQNEAQ (reference sequence). V lost 6 bases and J lost 4; bases outside the gene matches: 9. In DNA, the CDR3 is TGTGCCAGCAGTTCTAAGGGACAGCCTAATCAGCCCCAGCATTTT. Its translation: CASSSKGQPNQPQHF.

The chain recombines TRBV9 with TRBJ2-5; 9 bases line up with TRBD2. Germline values: CDR1 SGDLS, CDR2 YYNGEE. There are 15 residues in the CDR3. Germline trimming cut 2 bases from V and 5 bases from J; bases unmatched to any gene: 7. Here the CDR3 DNA reads TGTGCCAGCAGCGTCACGGCGGGAGGGCTTGAGACCCAGTACTTC. Translated, it gives CASSVTAGGLETQYF.

The V and J genes are TRBV11-2 and TRBJ2-2; 8 nucleotides agree with TRBD1. From germline, CDR1 is SGHAT and CDR2 FQNNGV. With V trimmed by 6 bases and J by 4 bases, 7 bases remained unmatched. This CDR3 has 15 amino acids. CDR3 loop: CASSNTGGSTGELFF. The DNA for the CDR3 is TGTGCCAGCAGTAATACAGGGGGTTCCACCGGGGAGCTGTTTTTT.

This clone was observed at least ten times. The V and J genes are TRBV18 and TRBJ1-1; D is undetermined. V lost 4 bases to trimming and J lost 4 bases, with 13 bases between them. Germline CDR1 KGHSH, CDR2 LQKENI. This CDR3 has 14 amino acids. CDR3 coding DNA: TGTGCCAGCTCACGAGGTCTGACCCGCACTGAAGCTTTCTTT. As protein: CASSRGLTRTEAFF.

The rearrangement uses TRBV7-9 and TRBJ2-1; D may be TRBD2 (5 bases). CDR1 is SEHNR, CDR2 FQNEAQ, per germline (reference sequence). V dropped 3 bases and J dropped 7 bases, with 10 bases sitting between them. This CDR3 has 13 residues. CDR3 in amino acids: CASSLGEMNEQFF. The CDR3 nucleotides are TGTGCCAGCAGCTTGGGAGAGATGAATGAGCAGTTCTTC.

This sequence joins TRBV10-3 and TRBJ2-4, with 8 positions matching TRBD2. The CDR3 is made up of 15 amino acids. Germline CDR1 is ENHRY and CDR2 is SYGVKD. V lost 0 bases and J lost 3; bases outside the gene matches: 1. The CDR3 loop reads CAISESGTSKNIQYF. CDR3 nucleotides: TGTGCCATCAGTGAGTCGGGGACTAGCAAAAACATTCAGTACTTC.

This rearrangement joins TRBV27 to TRBJ1-1; the D is unclear. In germline, CDR1 is MNHEY, CDR2 SMNVEV (reference sequence). The CDR3 runs to 13 residues. V was pared by 5 bases and J by 0 bases, with 7 bases between. CDR3 loop: CASSETVNTEAFF. For the CDR3, the DNA is TGTGCCAGCAGTGAAACAGTGAACACTGAAGCTTTCTTT.

The chain uses TRBV27 and TRBJ2-7; 8 bases are a match to TRBD1. This CDR3 has 14 residues. In germline, CDR1 is MNHEY, CDR2 SMNVEV (reference sequence). Trimming removed 5 bases from V and 0 bases from J; junction bases left unmatched: 3. In DNA, the CDR3 is TGTGCCAGCAGTGTCGACAGGGGCTCCTACGAGCAGTACTTC. Protein sequence: CASSVDRGSYEQYF.

The J gene is TRBJ1-4, the V gene TRBV7-9; no reliable D call. The germline V and J ends were trimmed by 2 bases and 4 bases, with 5 bases remaining between them. Germline V gene sequence: CDR1 SEHNR, CDR2 FQNEAQ (reference sequence). The CDR3 spans 13 residues. CDR3 loop: CASSLPFNEKLFF. CDR3 sequence (DNA): TGTGCCAGCAGCTTACCTTTTAATGAAAAACTGTTTTTT.

The gene calls are TRBV10-2 and TRBJ2-3; D gene ambiguous. The CDR3 covers 13 residues. The germline V gene has CDR1 WSHSY and CDR2 SAAADI. V lost 6 bases, J lost 4 bases, and 11 bases lay in between. The CDR3 is CASSGVGADTQYF. For the CDR3, the DNA is TGCGCCAGCAGCGGAGTTGGGGCAGATACGCAGTATTTT.

The V gene is TRBV25-1, the J gene TRBJ2-6, with D unclear. The CDR3 spans 13 residues. V was cut by 4 bases and J by 15 bases, with 16 bases left in between. CDR1 is MGHDK and CDR2 is SYGVNS in the germline V gene. CDR3 nucleotide sequence: TGTGCCAGCAGTGTTGGTGGCGGTACGACCCTGACTTTC. The encoded protein is CASSVGGGTTLTF. Filled out from reference TRBV25-1 and TRBJ2-6, the complete variable domain reads EADIYQTPRYLVIGTGKKITLECSQTMGHDKMYWYQQDPGMELHLIHYSYGVNSTEKGDLSSESTVSRIRTEHFPLTLESARPSHTSQYLCASSVGGGTTLTFGAGSRLTVL.

This rearrangement joins TRBV28 to TRBJ1-4, with D unclear. This CDR3 is built from 15 residues. Trimming took 2 bases from V and 7 from J, leaving 14 bases between them. In germline, CDR1 is MDHEN, CDR2 SYDVKM. The CDR3 bases are TGTGCCAGCAGTTTAAGTTCCGCGTCGGGTGAAAAACTGTTTTTT. The encoded protein is CASSLSSASGEKLFF.